This T cell receptor (beta chain) was identified in a study of neurological immune-mediated disorders. Trimming took off 6 bases at V and 0 bases at J, with 12 bases between the two ends. Germline CDR1 and CDR2: MNHEY and SVGEGT. This CDR3 is built from 14 residues. Study-wide points: It was HTLV-1-associated myelopathy that showed the most TCR clonal expansion, while multiple sclerosis showed the least, falling below healthy controls.

It was by 5'RACE with 10-nucleotide random UMIs that the cDNA was made. TCRdb itself ran the 5' RACE reads through MiXCR, one entry per CDR3 protein. The table includes about 74,000 distinct CDR3 sequences, less than 5.5% detected once. This clonotype came up a few times. Antigen unknown. The sequenced sample consisted of PBMCs. The chain combines TRBV6-2 or TRBV6-3 with TRBJ2-7; D unresolved. This clonotype originated in a man younger than 30 with multiple sclerosis. The CDR3 sequence: CASRHPTASYEQYF. DNA for the CDR3: TGTGCCAGCAGACACCCTACCGCCTCCTACGAGCAGTACTTC.